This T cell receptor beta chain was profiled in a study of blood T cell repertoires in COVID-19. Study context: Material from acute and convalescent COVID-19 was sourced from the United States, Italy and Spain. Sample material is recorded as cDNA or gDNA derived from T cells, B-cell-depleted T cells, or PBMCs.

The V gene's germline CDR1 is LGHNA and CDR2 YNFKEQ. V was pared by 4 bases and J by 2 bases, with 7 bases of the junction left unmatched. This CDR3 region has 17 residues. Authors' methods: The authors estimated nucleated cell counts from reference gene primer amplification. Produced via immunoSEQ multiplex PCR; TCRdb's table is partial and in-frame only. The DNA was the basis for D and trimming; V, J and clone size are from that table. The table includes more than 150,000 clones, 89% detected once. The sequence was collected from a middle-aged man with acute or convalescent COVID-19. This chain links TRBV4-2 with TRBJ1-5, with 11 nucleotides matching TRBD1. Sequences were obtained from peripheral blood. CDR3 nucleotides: TGTGCCAGCAGCCCCGGGACAGGGGGGGTGGGCAATCAGCCCCAGCATTTT. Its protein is CASSPGTGGVGNQPQHF.